This T cell receptor beta chain was obtained from a study of cytomegalovirus exposure and HLA in healthy donors. Vbeta (60) and Jbeta (13) primers were used in the PCR. TCRdb's copy holds only in-frame clones and misses some; the assay was immunoSEQ multiplex PCR. The sample gives roughly 180,000 clones, over 75% of which show up once; around a tenth is in the top ten. Overall study findings and caveats: By HLA locus, TCR association rates varied in a later analysis, with DRB1 showing the most and HLA-C the fewest.

This clone appeared a single time. Antigen specificity is unknown. Material for sequencing was PBMCs. The receptor comes from a man younger than 30 in good health and CMV-seropositive.

The CDR3 sequence is CASSRTSGNYNEQFF. The CDR3, as DNA: TGTGCCAGCAGTCGGACTAGCGGGAACTACAATGAGCAGTTCTTC. V usage is TRBV2 and J usage is TRBJ2-1, with 12 bases matching TRBD2. CDR3 length equals 15 residues. Looked up from germline, CDR1 is SNHLY and CDR2 is FYNNEI. Unmatched junction bases numbered 2, after V lost 5 bases and J lost 3 bases.